These 2 T cell receptor beta chains originate from one sample sequenced in a study of immune evolution from preneoplasia to lung adenocarcinoma. TCRdb keeps only in-frame clones here, not all; method: immunoSEQ multiplex PCR. Of tens of thousands of clones listed, around 80% are singletons. The sample was FFPE invasive lung adenocarcinoma tissue. All receptors come from a person in their sixties with lung adenocarcinoma.

The chain is built from TRBV7-8 and TRBJ2-7, with TRBD2 matching 12 bases. Unmatched junction bases numbered 2, after V lost 3 bases and J lost 2 bases. Germline V lookup: CDR1 SGHVS, CDR2 FQNEAQ. The CDR3 runs 15 residues. For the CDR3, the DNA is TGTGCCAGCAGCTTCGGACTAGCGGGAACCTACGAGCAGTACTTC. Translated: CASSFGLAGTYEQYF.

This rearrangement joins TRBV28 to TRBJ1-3; 8 bases map to TRBD1. This CDR3 comprises 16 residues. Germline V gene lookup returns CDR1 MDHEN and CDR2 SYDVKM. J was trimmed by 0 bases and V by 6 bases; bases with no gene match: 7. CDR3 amino acids: CASSRDRRSSGNTIYF. The DNA for the CDR3 is TGTGCCAGCAGCCGGGACAGGAGGAGCTCTGGAAACACCATATATTTT. Variable domain in full (rest from reference TRBV28 and TRBJ1-3): DVKVTQSSRYLVKRTGEKVFLECVQDMDHENMFWYRQDPGLGLRLIYFSYDVKMKEKGDIPEGYSVSREKKERFSLILESASTNQTSMYLCASSRDRRSSGNTIYFGEGSWLTVV.